One sample yielded the 27 T cell receptor beta chains listed below, sequenced in a study of CD8 T cells in Susac syndrome. About 0.45 to 1 ug RNA was reverse transcribed with random hexamers. TCRdb reprocessed the immunoSEQ multiplex PCR reads with MiXCR, giving one entry per CDR3 protein. Among roughly 150,000 distinct CDR3 sequences listed, 94% were seen once. Sequenced: CD8+ T cells from PBMCs. The receptors derive from a human donor with multiple sclerosis.

The chain uses TRBV13 and TRBJ1-5, with D hard to call. V was pared by 2 bases and J by 4 bases, with 6 bases between. The CDR3 is 13 amino acids. CDR1 PRHDT and CDR2 FYEKMQ come from the germline V gene (reference sequence). As DNA, the CDR3 is TGTGCCAGCAGCTTACAGCGGAATCAGCCCCAGCATTTT. It codes for CASSLQRNQPQHF.

The chain is built from TRBV2 and TRBJ1-5; TRBD1 is a possible D gene (6 bases). CDR1 and CDR2 (germline): SNHLY, FYNNEI. CDR3 length: 14 residues. Trimming removed 5 bases from V and 6 bases from J, with 14 bases in between. The DNA of the CDR3 is TGTGCCAGCAGTACCGGACAGATTGGTCAGCCCCAGCATTTT. This sequence encodes CASSTGQIGQPQHF. Looking up the rest from reference TRBV2 and TRBJ1-5 gives the full variable domain: EPEVTQTPSHQVTQMGQEVILRCVPISNHLYFYWYRQILGQKVEFLVSFYNNEISEKSEIFDDQFSVERPDGSNFTLKIRSTKLEDSAMYFCASSTGQIGQPQHFGDGTRLSIL.

The chain carries TRBV3-1 and TRBJ2-5, with D possibly being TRBD1 or TRBD2 (5 bases each). V lost 1 base to trimming and J lost 3 bases, with 9 bases between them. Germline CDR1 LGHDT, CDR2 YNNKEL (reference sequence). The CDR3 loop spans 14 amino acids. CDR3 in DNA: TGTGCCAGCAGCCAAGCCGGGGCGGAAGAGACCCAGTACTTC. This sequence encodes CASSQAGAEETQYF.

This chain connects TRBV5-6 to TRBJ2-1, with D perhaps matching TRBD1 (6 bases). V was clipped by 5 bases and J by 8 bases, with 14 bases between them. Germline lookup yields CDR1 SGHDT and CDR2 YYEEEE. The CDR3 consists of 13 residues. Here the CDR3 reads CASRYPGDHEQFF. In nucleotides, the CDR3 is TGTGCCAGCAGGTATCCAGGGGACCATGAGCAGTTCTTC.

The chain employs TRBV29-1 and TRBJ2-5; 11 nucleotides agree with TRBD1. The CDR3 has 13 residues. CDR1 and CDR2 from the germline V gene are SQVTM and ANQGSEA. Trimming at V came to 4 bases and at J to 4 bases, leaving 2 bases not matched to a gene. CDR3 DNA sequence: TGCAGCGTTGCCGGGACAGGGGGAGAGACCCAGTACTTC. Translated: CSVAGTGGETQYF.

V and J are TRBV7-9 and TRBJ2-7; a weak D match, TRBD2 (5 bases). V was clipped by 3 bases and J by 3 bases, with 9 bases between them. Looked up from germline, CDR1 is SEHNR and CDR2 is FQNEAQ (reference sequence). This CDR3 comprises 13 residues. The CDR3 DNA reads TGTGCCAGCAGCTTCCAGACTAACTACGAGCAGTACTTC. This gives the protein CASSFQTNYEQYF.

The genes are TRBV11-2 and TRBJ2-3; D might be TRBD1 (6 bases). CDR3 size: 16 residues. V was shortened by 5 bases and J by 0 bases, with 15 bases between the two germline ends. The germline V gene has CDR1 SGHAT and CDR2 FQNNGV. As DNA, the CDR3 is TGTGCCAGCAGCGAAACCGGGACATATAGCACAGATACGCAGTATTTT. Amino acids: CASSETGTYSTDTQYF.

This chain joins TRBV12-3 or TRBV12-4 and TRBJ1-1; perhaps TRBD1 as D (6 bases). Trimming cost V 8 bases and J 4 bases, with 17 bases left between them. This CDR3 has 14 amino acids. The CDR3 reads CASVQGRFGTEAFF. The CDR3 DNA follows: TGTGCCAGCGTCCAGGGGAGATTCGGCACTGAAGCTTTCTTT.

The chain recombines TRBV13 with TRBJ2-6, with 7 bases matching TRBD1. Germline V gives CDR1 PRHDT, CDR2 FYEKMQ (reference sequence). J gave up 0 bases and V 4 bases, and 12 bases lay outside the gene matches. The CDR3 covers 19 residues. The CDR3 protein is CASSSNEGQIDSGANVLTF. CDR3 nucleotides: TGTGCCAGCAGCTCCAATGAGGGACAGATTGACTCTGGGGCCAACGTCCTGACTTTC. The full variable domain, its missing parts supplied by reference TRBV13 and TRBJ2-6, is AAGVIQSPRHLIKEKRETATLKCYPIPRHDTVYWYQQGPGQDPQFLISFYEKMQSDKGSIPDRFSAQQFSDYHSELNMSSLELGDSALYFCASSSNEGQIDSGANVLTFGAGSRLTVL.

This chain joins TRBV6-2 or TRBV6-3 and TRBJ2-1; D gene ambiguous. V lost 5 bases to trimming and J lost 0 bases, with 8 bases between them. The germline gives CDR1 MNHEY, CDR2 SVGEGT. CDR3 length: 14 amino acids. CDR3 residues: CASSKISSYNEQFF. In DNA form, the CDR3 reads TGTGCCAGCAGTAAGATCAGCTCCTACAATGAGCAGTTCTTC.

The rearrangement joins TRBV4-1 to TRBJ2-2, with 10 positions matching TRBD2. CDR3 size: 17 residues. Germline loops: CDR1 MGHRA, CDR2 YSYEKL. V lost 4 bases to trimming and J lost 4 bases; unmatched junction nucleotides: 9. The CDR3 spells CASSRPLAGVGTGELFF. DNA of the CDR3: TGCGCCAGCAGCCGACCCCTAGCGGGGGTAGGCACCGGGGAGCTGTTTTTT.

CDR3 DNA sequence: TGTGCCAGCAGCCGTCAAGAGACCCAGTACTTC. Its protein is CASSRQETQYF. The chain links TRBV3-1 to TRBJ2-5; unclear D gene. Germline assignment: CDR1 LGHDT and CDR2 YNNKEL (reference sequence). The CDR3 runs 11 residues. With 4 bases removed from V and 2 bases from J, the gap between germline ends came to 2 bases.

This clonotype was counted a few times. This chain connects TRBV5-4 to TRBJ2-7, with D uncertain. The CDR3 covers 12 residues. Germline CDR1 and CDR2: SGHNT and YYREEE (reference sequence). V was pared by 0 bases and J by 5 bases, with 6 bases between. The CDR3 loop reads CASSLGRDEQYF. The CDR3 DNA sequence: TGTGCCAGCAGCTTGGGACGGGACGAGCAGTACTTC.

The J gene is TRBJ2-7, the V gene TRBV7-9; D might be TRBD1 (5 bases). The CDR3 contains 14 residues. Deletions cut 0 bases from V and 2 bases from J, with 8 bases between. Germline-derived CDR1 and CDR2 are SEHNR and FQNEAQ (reference sequence). CDR3 sequence (DNA): TGTGCCAGCAGCTTAGCGCCGGACACCTACGAGCAGTACTTC. Translating it yields CASSLAPDTYEQYF.

CDR3 protein: CASSESQGHNQPQHF. CDR3 sequence (DNA): TGTGCCAGCAGTGAGAGCCAGGGGCACAATCAGCCCCAGCATTTT. This chain connects TRBV2 to TRBJ1-5, with D perhaps matching TRBD1 (6 bases). Trimming removed 3 bases at V and 3 bases at J, with 12 bases between. Germline V gene lookup returns CDR1 SNHLY and CDR2 FYNNEI. The CDR3 spans 15 residues.

The chain recombines TRBV30 with TRBJ2-7; D not resolved. CDR3 length equals 9 residues. The germline V gene encodes CDR1 GTSNPN and CDR2 SVGIG (reference sequence). V was cut by 2 bases and J by 5 bases, with 1 base left in between. CDR3 sequence: CAWSNEQYF. The CDR3 DNA reads TGTGCCTGGAGTAACGAGCAGTACTTC.

The V call is TRBV6-6, the J call TRBJ2-5; no definite D call. This CDR3 is 15 amino acids long. V lost 4 bases, J lost 1 base, and 13 bases lay in between. The germline V gene encodes CDR1 MNHNY and CDR2 SVGAGI (reference sequence). CDR3 in amino acids: CASSSPDGFQETQYF. In DNA form, the CDR3 reads TGTGCCAGCAGTTCCCCGGACGGTTTCCAAGAGACCCAGTACTTC.

The V call is TRBV12-3 or TRBV12-4, the J call TRBJ1-2; no clear D gene. Trimming removed 5 bases from V and 6 bases from J, with 16 bases in between. The CDR3 length is 14 residues. Here the CDR3 reads CASSVGGPVHGYTF. The CDR3, as DNA: TGTGCCAGCAGTGTTGGAGGGCCAGTCCATGGCTACACCTTC.

The rearrangement joins TRBV9 to TRBJ1-5, with 9 bases matching TRBD1. This CDR3 contains 17 residues. J gave up 0 bases and V 0 bases, and 4 bases lay outside the gene matches. CDR1 is SGDLS, CDR2 YYNGEE, per germline. CDR3 in amino acids: CASSVEQGAYSNQPQHF. In DNA form, the CDR3 reads TGTGCCAGCAGCGTAGAACAGGGGGCATATAGCAATCAGCCCCAGCATTTT.

The gene calls are TRBV27 and TRBJ2-7, with D perhaps matching TRBD1 (6 bases). Germline V lookup: CDR1 MNHEY, CDR2 SMNVEV (reference sequence). This CDR3 spans 15 amino acids. Trimming cost V 6 bases and J 3 bases, with 18 bases left between them. CDR3 in DNA: TGTGCCAGCAGATACCGAACAGGGAAAGACTACGAGCAGTACTTC. Translation: CASRYRTGKDYEQYF.

V usage is TRBV20-1 and J usage is TRBJ2-7; D remains ambiguous. V lost 1 base and J lost 2, with 9 bases in between. This CDR3 is 13 amino acids long. In germline, CDR1 is DFQATT, CDR2 SNEGSKA (reference sequence). In DNA form, the CDR3 reads TGCAGTGCTAGAGTTGGGCCCACCTACGAGCAGTACTTC. Residues: CSARVGPTYEQYF.

This chain connects TRBV15 to TRBJ1-6, with D possibly TRBD1 on 5 matching bases. The V end lost 5 bases, the J end lost 9 bases, and 17 bases lay between the germline ends. The CDR3 is made up of 15 amino acids. Germline V gives CDR1 LNHNV, CDR2 YYDKDF (reference sequence). CDR3 DNA: TGTGCCACCAGCGCGAGCCAGGGTCTTGGTTCACCCCTCCACTTT. It codes for CATSASQGLGSPLHF.

J is TRBJ2-3 and V is TRBV9; 8 nucleotides line up with TRBD1. This CDR3 is built from 14 residues. Losses at the gene ends were 3 bases for V and 4 bases for J; bases not matched to a gene: 4. CDR1 is SGDLS, CDR2 YYNGEE, per germline. The CDR3 spells CASSAQDRADTQYF. The DNA of the CDR3 is TGTGCCAGCAGCGCCCAGGACAGGGCAGATACGCAGTATTTT.

V is TRBV15 and J is TRBJ2-7; D could derive from TRBD1 or TRBD2 (5 bases each). Deletions cut 3 bases from V and 0 bases from J, with 15 bases between. CDR1 is LNHNV, CDR2 YYDKDF, per germline (reference sequence). This CDR3 is built from 16 residues. The CDR3 reads CATSRGDWDVSYEQYF. CDR3 coding DNA: TGTGCCACCAGCAGGGGGGATTGGGACGTCTCCTACGAGCAGTACTTC.

This clonotype was seen only once. The J gene is TRBJ1-5, the V gene TRBV27, with no clear D. Germline CDR1 reads MNHEY; CDR2 reads SMNVEV (reference sequence). The CDR3 has 15 residues. Trimming cost V 0 bases and J 0 bases, with 6 bases left between them. The CDR3 protein is CASSLSGNSNQPQHF. The CDR3 coding sequence is TGTGCCAGCAGTTTATCGGGCAATAGCAATCAGCCCCAGCATTTT.

V gene TRBV4-1 combines with J gene TRBJ2-7; TRBD2 aligns across 11 bases. The germline gives CDR1 MGHRA, CDR2 YSYEKL. The CDR3 runs 17 residues. V was clipped by 5 bases and J by 0 bases; unmatched bases: 9. In DNA, the CDR3 is TGCGCCAGCAGCTACCTAGCGGGGGGCTCTAGCTCCTACGAGCAGTACTTC. Translated, it gives CASSYLAGGSSSYEQYF.

The chain recombines TRBV20-1 with TRBJ2-4, with D unclear. This CDR3 is built from 16 residues. CDR1 and CDR2 (germline): DFQATT, SNEGSKA (reference sequence). V lost 0 bases, J lost 0 bases, and 12 bases lay in between. CDR3 nucleotide sequence: TGCAGTGCTAGAGAAGGGCGAACCATAGCCAAAAACATTCAGTACTTC. It encodes CSAREGRTIAKNIQYF.